The source of this T cell receptor (beta chain) is a study of glioma-infiltrating T cells after dendritic cell vaccination. Study-wide background: Autologous tumor lysate was loaded overnight onto monocyte-derived dendritic cells grown less than 8 days with IL-4 and GM-CSF.

Clones were read by immunoSEQ multiplex PCR, and TCRdb kept only the in-frame ones, dropping some. In the table there are 90,000 to 95,000 clones, over 75% of which are singletons. Germline-derived CDR1 and CDR2 are ENHRY and SYGVKD. The CDR3 is made up of 13 amino acids. V lost 3 bases to trimming and J lost 0 bases, with 4 bases between them. Time point denoted: after dendritic cell vaccination, including at tumor progression/relapse. PBMC sampling occurred before vaccination, two weeks after the third dose, and at progression. The sample consisted of blood, taken after dendritic cell vaccination. The receptor was isolated from a human donor with glioblastoma. This chain joins TRBV10-3 and TRBJ2-3; D call uncertain. The CDR3, as DNA: TGTGCCATCAGTGATCTTAGCACAGATACGCAGTATTTT. Protein: CAISDLSTDTQYF.